The 9 T cell receptor beta chains reported below all come from one sample, sequenced in a study of T cells in Graves' hyperthyroidism and ophthalmopathy. RNA transcripts were the template for amplifying TCR beta CDR3 regions. Researchers ran a first-round RT-PCR on the TCR CDR3 using the HTBI primer set. One entry per CDR3 protein, called by TCRdb with MiXCR from the multiplex PCR reads. The top ten hold around 34% of the sample, which has approximately 300,000 distinct CDR3 sequences, around 17% seen once. Sequencing used blood. The receptors come from a man in his thirties or forties with Graves' hyperthyroidism.

This chain joins TRBV5-1 and TRBJ1-6, with D possibly TRBD1 on 6 matching bases. CDR1 SGHRS and CDR2 YFSETQ come from the germline V gene. The length of the CDR3 is 17 residues. Trimming left V 3 bases short and J 8 bases short, with 21 bases between. The CDR3 protein is CASSSGGGPSPYSPLHF. The CDR3 DNA is TGCGCCAGCAGCTCCGGAGGGGGTCCCAGCCCTTATTCACCCCTCCACTTT.

This clonotype was counted a few times. The J gene is TRBJ1-1, the V gene TRBV5-4; D may be TRBD1 (6 bases). Trimming removed 4 bases at V and 1 base at J, with 14 bases between. Per germline, CDR1 SGHNT and CDR2 YYREEE (reference sequence). CDR3 size: 15 residues. CDR3 DNA sequence: TGTGCCAGCAGCACTTACAGGGAGGGGAACACTGAAGCTTTCTTT. It codes for CASSTYREGNTEAFF.

V gene TRBV18 combines with J gene TRBJ2-7; D tentatively reads TRBD1 or TRBD2 (5 bases each). In germline, CDR1 is KGHSH, CDR2 LQKENI. This CDR3 is 14 amino acids long. V was clipped by 0 bases and J by 4 bases, with 10 bases between them. In nucleotides, the CDR3 is TGTGCCAGCTCACCACCGGTGGGACGGTACGAGCAGTACTTC. This codes for CASSPPVGRYEQYF. Based on the CDR3 plus reference TRBV18 and TRBJ2-7, the full variable domain is NAGVMQNPRHLVRRRGQEARLRCSPMKGHSHVYWYRQLPEEGLKFMVYLQKENIIDESGMPKERFSAEFPKEGPSILRIQQVVRGDSAAYFCASSPPVGRYEQYFGPGTRLTVT.

The chain carries TRBV4-2 and TRBJ2-7; 8 bases are a match to TRBD2. The V and J ends lost 2 bases and 1 base, in that order; junction bases with no gene match: 4. Germline assignment: CDR1 LGHNA and CDR2 YNFKEQ. The CDR3 has 15 amino acids. CDR3 coding DNA: TGTGCCAGCAGCCAACGGGAGGGCCTTTCCTACGAGCAGTACTTC. It encodes CASSQREGLSYEQYF.

This clonotype was seen a few times. This rearrangement joins TRBV7-6 to TRBJ2-1; D perhaps matches TRBD2 (7 bases). V was shortened by 1 base and J by 2 bases, with 15 bases between the two germline ends. The CDR3 contains 17 residues. CDR1 is SGHVS and CDR2 is FNYEAQ in the germline V gene. This CDR3 is CASSLVAGAGPYNEQFF. CDR3 sequence (DNA): TGTGCCAGCAGCTTAGTGGCGGGGGCGGGCCCCTACAATGAGCAGTTCTTC.

This rearrangement joins TRBV12-3 or TRBV12-4 to TRBJ1-2; D call uncertain. The CDR3 covers 14 residues. V was clipped by 6 bases and J by 0 bases, with 11 bases between them. Here the CDR3 reads CASSTWNANYGYTF. DNA of the CDR3: TGTGCCAGCAGCACTTGGAACGCTAACTATGGCTACACCTTC.

The chain links TRBV20-1 to TRBJ1-6; 8 nucleotides align to TRBD1. Germline CDR1 reads DFQATT; CDR2 reads SNEGSKA (reference sequence). This CDR3 comprises 16 residues. V lost 5 bases to trimming and J lost 7 bases; unmatched junction nucleotides: 13. The CDR3 sequence: CSAVPWAGGENSPLHF. As DNA, the CDR3 is TGCAGTGCTGTCCCCTGGGCAGGGGGCGAAAATTCACCCCTCCACTTT.

The V gene is TRBV10-3, the J gene TRBJ1-1; D perhaps matches TRBD1 (5 bases). Looked up from germline, CDR1 is ENHRY and CDR2 is SYGVKD. With 0 bases removed from V and 3 bases from J, the gap between germline ends came to 11 bases. The CDR3 is 15 residues long. The CDR3 DNA reads as TGTGCCATCAGTGAGTCGCGGGGGATGGACACTGAAGCTTTCTTT. It encodes CAISESRGMDTEAFF.

This clonotype was seen at least ten times. The chain joins TRBV25-1 to TRBJ2-7; no reliable D call. The germline CDR1 and CDR2 sequences are MGHDK and SYGVNS. Trimming stripped 5 bases from V and 0 bases from J, with 2 bases between. The CDR3 loop spans 11 amino acids. In nucleotides, the CDR3 is TGTGCCAGCAGTATCTCCTACGAGCAGTACTTC. Its translation is CASSISYEQYF.